What follows are 19 T cell receptor beta chains derived from one specimen sequenced in a study of patients and donors after allogeneic stem cell transplantation. One entry per CDR3 protein results from TCRdb running MiXCR on the RT-PCR reads. The top ten clones hold 6% to 8% of a sample with 400,000 to 500,000 distinct CDR3 sequences, 15% to 20% of them seen once. Material: blood, either unsorted or a sorted T cell fraction (not recorded which). All receptors derive from a human donor who was either an allogeneic HSCT recipient or a stem cell or donor lymphocyte infusion donor (not recorded which). It is not recorded whose cells these are; they may come from a transplant donor.

This clonotype was seen a handful of times. This chain joins TRBV7-2 and TRBJ2-7; D could derive from TRBD1 or TRBD2 (6 bases each). In germline, CDR1 is SGHTA, CDR2 FQGNSA. V shed 7 bases and J shed 7 bases, with 23 bases lying between them. CDR3 length: 15 amino acids. The CDR3 loop is CASTKNEGRGGEQYF. The CDR3 region has the DNA TGTGCCAGCACCAAAAACGAGGGGCGAGGGGGGGAGCAGTACTTC.

The rearrangement uses TRBV6-5 and TRBJ1-2; 7 bases are a match to TRBD1. The CDR3 loop spans 14 amino acids. CDR1 and CDR2 (germline): MNHEY, SVGAGI. The junction had 2 bases not matched to a gene; V was cut back by 2 bases and J by 2 bases. The CDR3 region is CASSYLQGNYGYTF. The DNA of the CDR3 is TGTGCCAGCAGTTACCTACAGGGGAACTATGGCTACACCTTC.

The V and J genes are TRBV12-3 or TRBV12-4 and TRBJ2-3, with D perhaps matching TRBD1 (6 bases). CDR3 size: 11 residues. V was cut by 6 bases and J by 7 bases, with 8 bases left in between. The CDR3 DNA is TGTGCCAGCAGCTGGGGGCATACGCAGTATTTT. Translation: CASSWGHTQYF.

The chain joins TRBV20-1 to TRBJ2-1; D unresolved. CDR3 length equals 10 residues. The V gene's germline CDR1 is DFQATT and CDR2 SNEGSKA (reference sequence). V gave up 4 bases and J gave up 6 bases, with 4 bases separating them. CDR3 DNA sequence: TGCAGTGCTAAGGGCAATGAGCAGTTCTTC. This translates into CSAKGNEQFF.

This clonotype was counted between two and nine times. The CDR3 DNA sequence: TGTGCCAGCAATGGACTAGCGGGAGACCGAGATACGCAGTATTTT. Amino acid sequence: CASNGLAGDRDTQYF. This chain joins TRBV2 and TRBJ2-3; TRBD2 matches at 13 bases. The ends lost 7 bases at V and 5 bases at J; junction bases unmatched: 6. The CDR3 contains 15 residues. Germline V CDR1 and CDR2: SNHLY, FYNNEI.

In this sample, this clonotype turned up a few times. This sequence joins TRBV12-3 or TRBV12-4 and TRBJ2-7; possibly TRBD2 for D (6 bases). V gave up 4 bases and J gave up 1 base, with 17 bases separating them. The CDR3 totals 16 residues. This chain's CDR3 is CASSSRTGTGSYEQYF. DNA of the CDR3: TGTGCCAGCAGTTCTAGAACCGGGACTGGGTCCTACGAGCAGTACTTC.

As concerns this clonotype: A read error may be the cause here, since a much bigger clone is one base away. This sequence joins TRBV7-2 and TRBJ1-2; weak D call: TRBD1 (6 bases). CDR1 SGHTA and CDR2 FQGNSA come from the germline V gene. V lost 5 bases and J 4 bases, leaving 11 bases between the germline ends. The CDR3 consists of 13 residues. The CDR3 loop reads CASSPRTAYGYTF. The CDR3 coding sequence is TGTGCCAGCAGCCCGCGGACAGCCTATGGCTACACCTTC. Full variable domain (rest looked up from reference TRBV7-2 and TRBJ1-2): GAGVSQSPSNKVTEKGKDVELRCDPISGHTALYWYRQSLGQGLEFLIYFQGNSAPDKSGLPSDRFSAERTGGSVSTLTIQRTQQEDSAVYLCASSPRTAYGYTFGSGTRLTVV.

Only a few counts were recorded for this clonotype. The V call is TRBV2, the J call TRBJ2-1; 9 bases are shared with TRBD2. There are 15 residues in the CDR3. Germline CDR1 SNHLY, CDR2 FYNNEI. With V trimmed by 1 base and J by 8 bases, 6 bases remained unmatched. The CDR3 sequence: CASSEVSSGRDEQFF. CDR3 nucleotide sequence: TGTGCCAGCAGTGAAGTGAGTAGCGGGAGAGATGAGCAGTTCTTC.

The table lists this clonotype with many counts. V and J are TRBV5-1 and TRBJ1-4; the D gene is possibly TRBD1 (5 bases). V dropped 3 bases and J dropped 4 bases, with 10 bases sitting between them. This CDR3 has 14 residues. CDR1 and CDR2 (germline): SGHRS, YFSETQ. The DNA for the CDR3 is TGCGCCAGCAGCTCGGGACGGCTTAATGAAAAACTGTTTTTT. Translated, it gives CASSSGRLNEKLFF.

This clonotype was counted between two and nine times. The V gene is TRBV7-7, the J gene TRBJ1-3, with D possibly matching TRBD1 (5 bases). CDR1 SSHAT and CDR2 FNYEAQ come from the germline V gene (reference sequence). The CDR3 extends over 13 amino acids. V shed 5 bases and J shed 4 bases, with 9 bases lying between them. CDR3 DNA sequence: TGTGCCAGCAGCCCGGGGGAAGGAAACACCATATATTTT. Its translation is CASSPGEGNTIYF. The full variable domain, in which reference TRBV7-7 and TRBJ1-3 provide the parts outside the CDR3, is GAGVSQSPRYKVTKRGQDVTLRCDPISSHATLYWYQQALGQGPEFLTYFNYEAQPDKSGLPSDRFSAERPEGSISTLTIQRTEQRDSAMYRCASSPGEGNTIYFGEGSWLTVV.

This clonotype has a handful of counts. V is TRBV6-5 and J is TRBJ2-1; a possible D gene is TRBD2 (5 bases). The CDR3 runs 15 residues. The germline gives CDR1 MNHEY, CDR2 SVGAGI. Trimming stripped 0 bases from V and 6 bases from J, with 12 bases between. The CDR3 is CASSYSTIRGNEQFF. CDR3 nucleotides: TGTGCCAGCAGTTACTCTACTATCCGGGGCAATGAGCAGTTCTTC.

This clonotype was observed a handful of times. V usage is TRBV20-1 and J usage is TRBJ2-3, with 9 bases identical to TRBD2. Germline CDR1 reads DFQATT; CDR2 reads SNEGSKA (reference sequence). The V gene end was trimmed by 0 bases and the J gene end by 3 bases; junction bases not matched to a gene: 4. The CDR3 runs to 15 residues. For the CDR3, the DNA is TGCAGTGCTAGAGATGGGGGACTAGCAACAGATACGCAGTATTTT. Amino acid sequence: CSARDGGLATDTQYF.

This clonotype occurred a few times. V gene TRBV5-1 combines with J gene TRBJ1-4, with a possible D match to TRBD1 (6 bases). V lost 4 bases, J lost 6 bases, and 16 bases lay in between. The CDR3 length is 15 residues. Germline CDR1 and CDR2: SGHRS and YFSETQ. The CDR3 region has the DNA TGCGCCAGCAGCGCCCAGGGAGAGGGGGATGAAAAACTGTTTTTT. This sequence encodes CASSAQGEGDEKLFF.

The rearrangement uses TRBV20-1 and TRBJ2-2, with 11 nucleotides matching TRBD2. The V segment lost 3 bases and the J segment 3 bases; nucleotides outside the gene matches: 6. Germline V CDR1 and CDR2: DFQATT, SNEGSKA (reference sequence). CDR3 length: 16 residues. The CDR3 sequence is CSASPSGRRYTGELFF. Written as DNA, the CDR3 is TGCAGTGCTAGCCCTAGCGGGAGGAGGTACACCGGGGAGCTGTTTTTT.

The chain carries TRBV6-2 or TRBV6-3 and TRBJ2-3; D call uncertain. The ends were cut back, 2 bases at V and 5 bases at J, with 17 bases in the middle. Germline assignment: CDR1 MNHEY and CDR2 SVGEGT. The CDR3 is 16 amino acids. The CDR3 DNA reads as TGTGCCAGCAGTTACACCAACAAAGGGTCGGGAGATACGCAGTATTTT. Translating gives CASSYTNKGSGDTQYF.

This clonotype was found a few times. The rearrangement uses TRBV2 and TRBJ2-2; D might be TRBD1 or TRBD2, each matching 6 bases. This CDR3 comprises 14 residues. V shed 3 bases and J shed 7 bases, with 12 bases lying between them. Germline V gene sequence: CDR1 SNHLY, CDR2 FYNNEI. The CDR3 protein is CASSDRGHFGELFF. The CDR3 region has the DNA TGTGCCAGCAGTGACCGGGGGCATTTCGGGGAGCTGTTTTTT.

The rearrangement uses TRBV19 and TRBJ2-2, with D possibly being TRBD1 (6 bases). The CDR3 sequence is 14 residues long. The germline CDR1 and CDR2 sequences are LNHDA and SQIVND (reference sequence). The V end lost 3 bases, the J end lost 5 bases, and 10 bases lay between the germline ends. The CDR3 region is CASSMRQVTGELFF. The DNA for the CDR3 is TGTGCCAGTAGTATGAGACAGGTAACCGGGGAGCTGTTTTTT.

There are a few counts of this clonotype. This rearrangement joins TRBV20-1 to TRBJ2-4, with 16 bases that match TRBD2. Trimming at V came to 1 base and at J to 1 base, leaving 7 bases not matched to a gene. The germline gives CDR1 DFQATT, CDR2 SNEGSKA (reference sequence). CDR3 size: 19 residues. DNA of the CDR3: TGCAGTGCTAGAGCTCCGGGACTAGCGGGGGGGCCGGCCAAAAACATTCAGTACTTC. Amino acid sequence: CSARAPGLAGGPAKNIQYF.

This clonotype was found a few times. This chain uses TRBV12-3 or TRBV12-4 with TRBJ1-3, with 7 bases aligning to TRBD1. With 5 bases clipped from V and 0 bases from J, the junction kept 4 bases outside the gene matches. CDR3 length equals 15 residues. Here the CDR3 reads CASSRTGNSGNTIYF. In nucleotides, the CDR3 is TGTGCCAGCAGTCGGACAGGAAACTCTGGAAACACCATATATTTT.